This passage covers 32 T cell receptor beta chains from one sample sequenced in a study of cytomegalovirus exposure and HLA in healthy donors. This PCR relied on a set of 60 Vbeta primers and 13 Jbeta primers. Clones were read by immunoSEQ multiplex PCR, and TCRdb kept only the in-frame ones, dropping some. The data contain roughly 93,000 clones, roughly 70% of them singletons. What was sequenced was PBMCs. These TCRs come from a man aged 35-49 years in good health and CMV-seronegative.

The chain employs TRBV28 and TRBJ1-2; maybe TRBD1 (5 bases). The CDR3 covers 15 residues. Germline V gene data show CDR1 as MDHEN and CDR2 as SYDVKM. V was pared by 3 bases and J by 7 bases, with 18 bases between. CDR3 loop: CASSFPRWQGSGYTF. For the CDR3, the DNA is TGTGCCAGCAGTTTCCCTCGGTGGCAGGGCAGTGGCTACACCTTC.

The rearrangement links TRBV18 to TRBJ1-5; 9 bases match TRBD1. Germline values: CDR1 KGHSH, CDR2 LQKENI. V was clipped by 0 bases and J by 5 bases; unmatched bases: 2. The CDR3 spans 15 residues. The CDR3 DNA reads as TGTGCCAGCTCACCACCGGGACAGGGTCATCAGCCCCAGCATTTT. It yields the protein CASSPPGQGHQPQHF.

The genes are TRBV4-1 and TRBJ2-2, with 9 bases fitting TRBD1. Germline CDR1 MGHRA, CDR2 YSYEKL. The CDR3 loop spans 15 amino acids. Trimming took 1 base from V and 7 from J; bases not matched to a gene: 4. Written as DNA, the CDR3 is TGCGCCAGCAGCCAAGCACAGGGGGCGGTCGGGGAGCTGTTTTTT. Translating gives CASSQAQGAVGELFF.

The rearrangement uses TRBV4-3 and TRBJ2-2; 8 bases map to TRBD2. CDR1 and CDR2 (germline): LGHNA, YSLEER. Trimming at V came to 1 base and at J to 3 bases, leaving 7 bases not matched to a gene. The CDR3 runs to 17 residues. This chain's CDR3 is CASSQVRPSGYTGELFF. CDR3 nucleotide sequence: TGCGCCAGCAGCCAAGTTCGGCCTAGCGGGTACACCGGGGAGCTGTTTTTT.

V is TRBV27 and J is TRBJ2-7, with 7 bases aligning to TRBD1. CDR3 length: 17 amino acids. The trim removed 3 bases at V and 0 bases at J, leaving 11 bases unmatched. CDR1 and CDR2 (germline): MNHEY, SMNVEV (reference sequence). The CDR3 reads CASSFHLDRSPSYEQYF. In nucleotides, the CDR3 is TGTGCCAGCAGTTTTCATCTGGACAGGAGCCCCTCCTACGAGCAGTACTTC.

The chain couples TRBV4-2 to TRBJ2-7, with 9 bases that match TRBD2. Germline CDR1 is LGHNA and CDR2 is YNFKEQ. CDR3 size: 16 residues. After removal of 0 bases from V and 3 bases from J, the junction contained 6 bases not matched to a gene. Written as DNA, the CDR3 is TGTGCCAGCAGCCAAGATTGGGCGGGGGGGTTCTACGAGCAGTACTTC. Translated, it gives CASSQDWAGGFYEQYF.

V usage is TRBV7-9 and J usage is TRBJ1-2; TRBD1 matches 7 bases. Germline lookup yields CDR1 SEHNR and CDR2 FQNEAQ (reference sequence). The V segment lost 8 bases and the J segment 6 bases; nucleotides outside the gene matches: 12. The CDR3 runs to 14 residues. The CDR3 loop is CASRNAGGSDGYTF. DNA for the CDR3: TGTGCCAGCCGCAACGCAGGGGGGTCGGATGGCTACACCTTC.

This clone has only one observation. The rearrangement uses TRBV5-4 and TRBJ1-5; D not resolved. The CDR3 is made up of 13 amino acids. The germline V gene has CDR1 SGHNT and CDR2 YYREEE (reference sequence). Between the trimmed V and J ends, which lost 4 bases and 3 bases, there was a span of 8 bases. This CDR3 is CASSTDNNQPQHF. CDR3 DNA sequence: TGTGCCAGCAGCACCGACAACAATCAGCCCCAGCATTTT.

This chain connects TRBV7-9 to TRBJ2-2; 8 positions match TRBD1. The CDR3 contains 16 residues. CDR1 SEHNR and CDR2 FQNEAQ come from the germline V gene (reference sequence). After removal of 2 bases from V and 2 bases from J, the junction contained 4 bases not matched to a gene. The chain's CDR3 is CASSLWTGINTGELFF. The CDR3 DNA sequence: TGTGCCAGCAGCTTATGGACAGGGATAAACACCGGGGAGCTGTTTTTT.

The chain carries TRBV7-9 and TRBJ1-2; tentatively, D is TRBD1 (6 bases). V lost 0 bases and J 3 bases, leaving 17 bases between the germline ends. There are 17 residues in the CDR3. Germline loops: CDR1 SEHNR, CDR2 FQNEAQ (reference sequence). The CDR3 sequence is CASSLAGAIQFHYGYTF. In DNA, the CDR3 is TGTGCCAGCAGCTTAGCGGGGGCCATACAATTCCACTATGGCTACACCTTC.

The chain has TRBV19 and TRBJ2-7, with D maybe TRBD2 (5 bases). The CDR3 extends over 15 amino acids. Trimming removed 3 bases at V and 2 bases at J, with 14 bases between. Germline V gives CDR1 LNHDA, CDR2 SQIVND (reference sequence). CDR3 DNA sequence: TGTGCCAGTAGTATGGTCGGGAAGCAGACCTACGAGCAGTACTTC. It codes for CASSMVGKQTYEQYF.

This chain uses TRBV19 with TRBJ2-5, with a tentative D call TRBD2 (5 bases). Matching the DNA end better, TRBJ2-7 makes the J call doubtful. The length of the CDR3 is 15 residues. Germline V CDR1 and CDR2: LNHDA, SQIVND (reference sequence). DNA for the CDR3: TGTGCCAGTAGGGACCCCGGGGAAAGCTCCTACGAGCAGTACTTC. Translation gives CASRDPGESSYEQYF.

The gene calls are TRBV28 and TRBJ1-2; D unresolved. The germline V and J ends were trimmed by 6 bases and 0 bases, with 14 bases remaining between them. The CDR3 covers 15 residues. The germline gives CDR1 MDHEN, CDR2 SYDVKM. The CDR3 DNA sequence: TGTGCCAGCAGCTTAGCCGTTGTAGCTAACTATGGCTACACCTTC. It codes for CASSLAVVANYGYTF.

J is TRBJ1-2 and V is TRBV6-6, with 10 bases fitting TRBD1. Per the germline V gene, CDR1 is MNHNY and CDR2 is SVGAGI (reference sequence). The CDR3 is 15 amino acids. V shed 2 bases, J shed 4 bases, and the junction held 4 bases outside the gene matches. CDR3 bases: TGTGCCAGCAGTTACCGGGGACAGGGGCGCTATGGCTACACCTTC. Translating it yields CASSYRGQGRYGYTF.

The chain carries TRBV2 and TRBJ1-1; TRBD1 might be the D (5 bases). Germline lookup yields CDR1 SNHLY and CDR2 FYNNEI. V was pared by 4 bases and J by 3 bases, with 12 bases between. The CDR3 runs to 14 residues. The CDR3, as DNA: TGTGCCAGCAGTGTTCAAGGGGCGGACACTGAAGCTTTCTTT. As protein: CASSVQGADTEAFF.

This clone has only a few counts. The chain is built from TRBV28 and TRBJ2-1, with D maybe TRBD1 (6 bases). The CDR3 sequence is 13 residues long. V shed 8 bases and J shed 10 bases, with 18 bases lying between them. CDR1 MDHEN and CDR2 SYDVKM come from the germline V gene. The CDR3 protein is CASGSSDSSEQFF. The CDR3 DNA sequence: TGTGCCAGCGGATCGTCGGACAGTTCAGAGCAGTTCTTC.

The chain couples TRBV7-9 to TRBJ2-1; D is possibly TRBD2 (6 bases). V gave up 5 bases and J gave up 7 bases, with 21 bases separating them. CDR3 size: 16 residues. Per the germline V gene, CDR1 is SEHNR and CDR2 is FQNEAQ (reference sequence). The CDR3 DNA reads as TGTGCCAGCAGCCCTCAGGTCGGGGGTATGTATAATGAGCAGTTCTTC. This gives the protein CASSPQVGGMYNEQFF.

The V call is TRBV7-9, the J call TRBJ1-5, with D possibly being TRBD1 (5 bases). The CDR3 loop spans 18 amino acids. Between the trimmed V and J ends, which lost 5 bases and 0 bases, there was a span of 20 bases. CDR1 and CDR2 from the germline V gene are SEHNR and FQNEAQ (reference sequence). The chain's CDR3 is CASSLGGRVVLSNQPQHF. In nucleotides, the CDR3 is TGTGCCAGCAGCCTAGGAGGCAGGGTAGTTCTTAGCAATCAGCCCCAGCATTTT.

This clone has just a few counts. V is TRBV10-3 and J is TRBJ1-6; 9 bases are shared with TRBD1. V dropped 4 bases and J dropped 7; count of bases not matched to a gene: 5. This CDR3 is 15 amino acids long. Germline V gene sequence: CDR1 ENHRY, CDR2 SYGVKD. As DNA, the CDR3 is TGTGCCATCAGTGCGTGGGACAGGGAGAATTCACCCCTCCACTTT. Translating gives CAISAWDRENSPLHF.

This chain joins TRBV28 and TRBJ1-5; D perhaps matches TRBD1 (5 bases). CDR1 and CDR2 (germline): MDHEN, SYDVKM. The V end lost 2 bases, the J end lost 6 bases, and 14 bases lay between the germline ends. The CDR3 has 15 residues. The CDR3 DNA sequence: TGTGCCAGCAGTTTAGAACAGGCCAAAATTCAGCCCCAGCATTTT. It codes for CASSLEQAKIQPQHF.

The genes are TRBV4-3 and TRBJ2-7; D is perhaps TRBD1 (6 bases). The V and J ends lost 0 bases and 0 bases respectively, with 18 bases between them. The CDR3 covers 18 residues. CDR1 and CDR2 (germline): LGHNA, YSLEER. The CDR3 bases are TGCGCCAGCAGCCAAGAAATGAAAGGGACACTTACCTCCTACGAGCAGTACTTC. It translates to CASSQEMKGTLTSYEQYF.

This sequence joins TRBV6-5 and TRBJ1-2; a possible D gene is TRBD1 (6 bases). This CDR3 contains 14 residues. The germline V gene has CDR1 MNHEY and CDR2 SVGAGI. Trimming stripped 6 bases from V and 4 bases from J, with 15 bases between. DNA for the CDR3: TGTGCCAGCAGCGCGGCAGGGGAGTCCTATGGCTACACCTTC. Residues: CASSAAGESYGYTF.

This chain joins TRBV7-3 and TRBJ2-1, with 9 bases that match TRBD1. The CDR3 extends over 15 amino acids. Germline V gene sequence: CDR1 SGHTA, CDR2 FQGTGA. Trimming cost V 4 bases and J 0 bases; bases outside gene matches: 1. The CDR3 DNA is TGTGCCAGCAGCTCGGACAGGGGCTCCTACAATGAGCAGTTCTTC. Translated: CASSSDRGSYNEQFF.

This chain uses TRBV4-3 with TRBJ2-4; TRBD2 matches 9 bases. The germline gives CDR1 LGHNA, CDR2 YSLEER. The ends lost 4 bases at V and 4 bases at J; junction bases unmatched: 8. The CDR3 length is 16 residues. The CDR3 DNA sequence: TGCGCCAGCAGCCCGGGGTGGGCGGGGGGGAAAAACATTCAGTACTTC. Translation gives CASSPGWAGGKNIQYF.

The CDR3 DNA follows: TGCGCCAGCAGCCCGTTTTCAGCGGGGGCCCCCACAGATACGCAGTATTTT. This codes for CASSPFSAGAPTDTQYF. The chain combines TRBV5-1 with TRBJ2-3, with 8 bases fitting TRBD2. This CDR3 spans 17 amino acids. The germline CDR1 and CDR2 sequences are SGHRS and YFSETQ. Trimming at V came to 4 bases and at J to 2 bases, leaving 12 bases not matched to a gene.

In this sample, this clone is medium-sized. The chain joins TRBV6-1 to TRBJ2-2, with D perhaps TRBD2 (5 bases). V was clipped by 3 bases and J by 3 bases, with 8 bases between them. CDR3 length: 14 amino acids. Germline V gene data show CDR1 as MNHNS and CDR2 as SASEGT. CDR3 DNA sequence: TGTGCCAGCAGTGAGGCCGGGGACACCGGGGAGCTGTTTTTT. Its protein is CASSEAGDTGELFF.

The chain carries TRBV4-1 and TRBJ2-7; 9 bases match TRBD1. The CDR3 has 14 residues. Germline assignment: CDR1 MGHRA and CDR2 YSYEKL. V dropped 3 bases and J dropped 2; count of bases not matched to a gene: 2. The CDR3 region is CASSQRQGAYEQYF. The CDR3 DNA follows: TGCGCCAGCAGCCAGCGACAGGGGGCCTACGAGCAGTACTTC.

The rearrangement joins TRBV28 to TRBJ1-5; D is possibly TRBD1 (5 bases). This CDR3 has 14 amino acids. From germline, CDR1 is MDHEN and CDR2 SYDVKM. V lost 10 bases, J lost 7 bases, and 20 bases lay in between. The CDR3: CATLLGAGKQPQHF. The CDR3, as DNA: TGTGCCACCCTTCTAGGGGCGGGAAAACAGCCCCAGCATTTT.

This chain connects TRBV28 to TRBJ1-3, with D maybe TRBD1 (6 bases). Germline assignment: CDR1 MDHEN and CDR2 SYDVKM. The CDR3 has 13 amino acids. V lost 2 bases and J lost 6, with 8 bases in between. The CDR3 loop is CASSLGQQNTIYF. The CDR3 DNA follows: TGTGCCAGCAGTTTAGGACAGCAAAACACCATATATTTT.

The rearrangement joins TRBV4-3 to TRBJ2-7, with 8 bases identical to TRBD1. CDR1 is LGHNA, CDR2 YSLEER, per germline. The V gene end was trimmed by 4 bases and the J gene end by 1 base; junction bases not matched to a gene: 3. The CDR3 runs to 14 residues. CDR3 bases: TGCGCCAGCAGCCGGGGGACAGGTTCCTACGAGCAGTACTTC. It encodes CASSRGTGSYEQYF.

V gene TRBV19 combines with J gene TRBJ1-2, with D possibly matching TRBD1 (6 bases). V lost 0 bases and J 6 bases, leaving 14 bases between the germline ends. The CDR3 is 15 amino acids. Germline CDR1 LNHDA, CDR2 SQIVND (reference sequence). The CDR3 DNA is TGTGCCAGTAGTATAGATGAGGGCAGGGGAAATGGCTACACCTTC. Protein: CASSIDEGRGNGYTF.

CDR3 residues: CASSVDTGVIYNEQFF. The CDR3 DNA reads as TGTGCCAGCAGCGTAGATACAGGGGTTATCTACAATGAGCAGTTCTTC. The genes are TRBV9 and TRBJ2-1; 7 bases are shared with TRBD1. The V gene's germline CDR1 is SGDLS and CDR2 YYNGEE. This CDR3 has 16 amino acids. V dropped 0 bases and J dropped 3; count of bases not matched to a gene: 6. The full variable domain, its missing parts supplied by reference TRBV9 and TRBJ2-1, is DSGVTQTPKHLITATGQRVTLRCSPRSGDLSVYWYQQSLDQGLQFLIQYYNGEERAKGNILERFSAQQFPDLHSELNLSSLELGDSALYFCASSVDTGVIYNEQFFGPGTRLTVL.